This T cell receptor beta chain was sequenced in a study of blood T cells in healthy people across ages (dated by TCRdb to between 2014 and 2016). At the level of the whole study: In model experiments, template switching captured roughly one uniquely barcoded TCR beta cDNA molecule for every two T cells. Age-related changes in TCR beta repertoire diversity were measured in the study by deep sequencing normalized with unique cDNA molecular identifiers. Donors were grouped into four age groups: young (average roughly 16 years), middle-aged (39), aged (approximately 58) and long-lived (approximately 78). The study analyzed two additional independent replicas of 1 million unique cDNA reads from the same blood draw for two donors, one aged 18 to 29 and one aged 80 or older.

This clonotype was counted ten times or more. The target of this receptor is not known. The sample holds no much larger clone one base away, and base qualities are not on file. Including the terminal cysteine and phenylalanine, the CDR3 comprises 17 residues. The sequence is cut down to CDR3 DNA, 51 bases in frame from base 1. Relative to germline, V is missing 0 bases and J is missing 7 bases, with 12 bases of the junction outside any gene match. CDR1 and CDR2, per the germline V gene, are MGHRA and YSYEKL. The donors were roughly 39 Caucasian individuals from Russia, aged roughly 6 to 100 years, who were systemically healthy. Each donor gave ten milliliters of peripheral blood, collected into EDTA-treated Vacutainer tubes. PBMCs were isolated by Ficoll-Paque density-gradient centrifugation, with at least 6.5 million obtained per sample. Trizol reagent was used to extract total RNA from PBMCs, with at least 6 micrograms per sample. For every donor, flow cytometry on a PBMC aliquot measured the percentage of naive CD45RAhigh/CD27high T cells.

The research as a whole found: Estimates of total diversity based on one million sequenced T cells were considered lower bounds and underestimates. Compared with the aged group, the long-lived group had more naive CD4+ T cells, fewer expanded clones and increased TCR diversity, suggesting age selection. There was a strong correlation between observed TCR beta diversity and the percentage of naive T cells measured by flow cytometry. Observed TCR beta diversity per million T cells fell roughly linearly with age, and a significant reduction was already apparent by age approximately 40. Conclusive comparison of naive and antigen-experienced compartments was prevented by the profiling of bulk unsorted PBMCs. Because the CMV infection status of the donors was unknown, age-related changes in expanded clonotypes may potentially have been confounded.

The library was made by 5' RACE. Sequencing instrument: Illumina HiSeq 2500. A second PCR of about 6 to 11 cycles was performed with a sample-barcoded 5' primer and a J-beta primer mix. Each TCR beta cDNA molecule received a unique molecular identifier from a template-switch 5' adaptor carrying 12 random nucleotides. Each sample yielded at least 3 million CDR3-containing paired-end reads. First-strand cDNA synthesis was performed from all RNA using the Mint cDNA synthesis kit, with priming by a TRBC-specific oligonucleotide. All cDNA was treated with uracil-DNA glycosylase and then went through a first 18-cycle PCR with the universal primers M1SS and BC2_uni_R. Regarding the original processing steps: Normalization of each sample was performed by random selection of 1 million high-quality reads, each carrying a distinct molecular identifier. Instead of being binned into consensus sequences, reads with shared molecular identifiers were discarded. MiTCR, with a Q25 quality threshold and the strictest error-elimination algorithm, was used for CDR3 identification, clonotype clustering and error correction. A nonparametric unseen species model using Euler transformation provided a lower-bound estimate of total TCR beta diversity. TCRdb trimmed public reads at Q25 via fastp, called clones via MiXCR and kept in-frame beta chains. For every CDR3 protein sequence, its rows merge into one entry that carries the most common genes and DNA. The V and J calls, along with clone size, are taken from TCRdb and not from the paper's own processing. The sample records about 840,000 distinct CDR3 sequences, 25% to 30% of which are singletons. About 9.4% of the sample is held by the ten biggest clonotypes.

Another study also made use of these data, one on T cells of mothers and their children. Reported in the second study: Nine systemically healthy Caucasian individuals, comprising three mothers and their six children, were included as donors. cDNA synthesis consumed the entire amount of extracted RNA, loaded at approximately 1.5 ug RNA in each 15 ul reaction. In the second PCR, sample barcodes and 2-4 random nucleotides were introduced via the M1S primer. Each mother yielded over 8 million TCR beta CDR3 reads and each child roughly 3.1 million reads. Thymic selection similarly shapes TCR recombination output in related and unrelated pairs, with minor effect from inherited differences. Normalized repertoire overlap was always slightly but never significantly higher in related than unrelated mother-child pairs. No persistent microchimeric T cell clones were found, with a detection sensitivity of approximately 95 clones per million clonotypes. Deep NGS was used in the study to compare the TCR beta repertoires of mothers and children and to look for features that separate related mother-child pairs from unrelated individuals. Mothers averaged roughly 40 +/- 4 years of age and children averaged about 10 +/- 4 years. After adapter ligation with NEBNext reagents, the libraries were sequenced on Illumina HiSeq 2000 with 100+100 nt paired-end reads. Mother and child libraries were prepared a month apart and sequenced in separate runs to prevent cross-contamination. For each donor, between roughly 450,000 and 2,300,000 distinct TCR beta clonotypes were identified. Naive TCR beta clonotypes were estimated from low-frequency clonotypes matched to each donor's FACS-determined naive share, without sorting.

This TCR derives from a woman between 40 and 50 years old in good health. Material: blood. Recombination joined TRBV4-1 with TRBJ1-2; 9 junctional bases match TRBD1. This receptor carries the CDR3 CASSQERGQGPRVGYTF. The sequenced DNA: TGCGCCAGCAGCCAAGAAAGGGGACAGGGCCCGAGGGTTGGCTACACCTTC.